A selection of T cell receptor beta chains follows, all from one sample in a study of control samples from healthy donors and cancer patients. Some clones are missing from TCRdb's copy, which holds only in-frame ones; the method was immunoSEQ multiplex PCR. The sample holds tens of thousands of clones, roughly 93% seen once. Sequencing used PBMCs. Receptors originate from a woman aged 50 to 65 with head and neck cancer. Each CDR3 is given with its conserved first and last residue.

V gene	J gene	CDR3 protein
TRBV7-8	TRBJ1-2	CASSLEVMGRDGYTF
TRBV18	TRBJ1-5	CASSPGSRVNQPQHF
TRBV28	TRBJ2-7	CASPWGGATYEQYF
TRBV19	TRBJ2-3	CASSSHSSIDTQYF
TRBV24-1	TRBJ2-3	CATSDSPGLGTDTQYF
TRBV6-4	TRBJ2-3	CASSDLSWGQRTQYF
TRBV5-4	TRBJ2-1	CASRLGLAGGQSYNEQFF
TRBV5-1	TRBJ2-3	CASSPGQLSIRDTQYF
TRBV18	TRBJ1-6	CASSPEYNSPLHF
TRBV4-1	TRBJ1-3	CASSQDPRGLGNTIYF
TRBV28	TRBJ1-4	CASSPPGGGYEKLFF
TRBV4-3	TRBJ1-3	CASSQDSAARSGNTIYF
TRBV25-1	TRBJ2-5	CASSKTNQAREGTQYF
TRBV2	TRBJ1-4	CASSLQTNEKLFF
TRBV12-3/TRBV12-4	TRBJ1-1	CASSLGRGVEAFF
TRBV7-3	TRBJ2-1	CASSSPIGRAARINEQFF
TRBV19	TRBJ1-5	CASSPLGGDQPQHF
TRBV27	TRBJ2-2	CASSLSNSITGELFF
TRBV5-1	TRBJ2-7	CASSFSGAYEQYF
TRBV3-1/TRBV3-2	TRBJ2-2	CASSQEGLVTGELFF
TRBV5-4	TRBJ1-3	CASSSGQGNGNTIYF
TRBV7-2	TRBJ2-1	CASSSRGTGGNEQFF
TRBV6-1	TRBJ1-4	CASSERHRVPNEKLFF
TRBV6-1	TRBJ2-2	CASSELAGGPGELFF
TRBV30	TRBJ1-4	CAGSPGQATNEKLFF
TRBV3-1/TRBV3-2	TRBJ2-7	CASSLRGTGNYEQYF
TRBV27	TRBJ1-1	CASTKTGATEAFF